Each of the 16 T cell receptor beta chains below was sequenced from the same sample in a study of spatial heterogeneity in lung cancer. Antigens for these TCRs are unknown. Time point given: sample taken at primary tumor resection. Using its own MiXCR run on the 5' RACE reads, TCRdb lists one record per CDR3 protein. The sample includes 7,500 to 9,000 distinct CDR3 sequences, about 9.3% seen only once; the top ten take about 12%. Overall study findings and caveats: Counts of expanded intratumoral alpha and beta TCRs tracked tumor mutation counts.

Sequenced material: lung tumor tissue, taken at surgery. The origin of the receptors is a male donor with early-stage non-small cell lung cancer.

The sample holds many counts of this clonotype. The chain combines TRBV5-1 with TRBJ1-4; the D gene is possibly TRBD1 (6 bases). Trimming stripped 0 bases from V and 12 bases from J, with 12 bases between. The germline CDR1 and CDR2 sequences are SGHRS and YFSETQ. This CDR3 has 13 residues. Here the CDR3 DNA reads TGCGCCAGCAGCTTGGTAGCTCGGGGGCAACTGTTTTTT. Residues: CASSLVARGQLFF. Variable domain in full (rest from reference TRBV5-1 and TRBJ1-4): KAGVTQTPRYLIKTRGQQVTLSCSPISGHRSVSWYQQTPGQGLQFLFEYFSETQRNKGNFPGRFSGRQFSNSRSEMNVSTLELGDSALYLCASSLVARGQLFFGSGTQLSVL.

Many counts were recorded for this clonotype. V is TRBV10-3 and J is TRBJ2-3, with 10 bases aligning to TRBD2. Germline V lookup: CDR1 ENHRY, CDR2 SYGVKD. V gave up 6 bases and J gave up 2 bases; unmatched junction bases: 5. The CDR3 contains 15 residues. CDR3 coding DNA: TGTGCCATCAGAGATCTAGCGGGGGCCACAGATACGCAGTATTTT. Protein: CAIRDLAGATDTQYF.

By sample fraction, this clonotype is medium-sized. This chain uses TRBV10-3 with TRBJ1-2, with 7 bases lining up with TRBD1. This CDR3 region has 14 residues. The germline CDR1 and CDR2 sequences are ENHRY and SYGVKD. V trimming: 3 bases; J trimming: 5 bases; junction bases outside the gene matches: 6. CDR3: CAISDSDRRYGYTF. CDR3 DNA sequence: TGTGCCATCAGTGATTCGGACAGGCGGTATGGCTACACCTTC.

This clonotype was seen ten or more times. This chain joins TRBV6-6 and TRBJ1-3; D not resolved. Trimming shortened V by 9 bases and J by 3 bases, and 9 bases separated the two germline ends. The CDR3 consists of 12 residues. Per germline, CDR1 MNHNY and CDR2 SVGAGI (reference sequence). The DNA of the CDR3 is TGTGCCAGTTCGGGTAATGGAAACACCATATATTTT. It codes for CASSGNGNTIYF.

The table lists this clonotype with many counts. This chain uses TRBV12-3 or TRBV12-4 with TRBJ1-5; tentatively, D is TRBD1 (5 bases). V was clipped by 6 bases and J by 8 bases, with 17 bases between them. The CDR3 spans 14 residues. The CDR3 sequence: CASSLDGGGEPQHF. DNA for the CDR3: TGTGCCAGCAGCCTCGACGGGGGTGGTGAGCCCCAGCATTTT.

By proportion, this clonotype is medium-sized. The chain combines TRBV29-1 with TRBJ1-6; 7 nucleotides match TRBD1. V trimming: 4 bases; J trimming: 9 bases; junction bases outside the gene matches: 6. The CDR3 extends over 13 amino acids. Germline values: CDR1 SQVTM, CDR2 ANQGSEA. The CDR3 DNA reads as TGCAGCGTTGGTAAAGGGGGCAGTTCACCCCTCCACTTT. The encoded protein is CSVGKGGSSPLHF.

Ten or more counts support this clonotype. CDR3 DNA sequence: TGCGCCAGCAGCTTGGGGATGAGCTCCTACAATGAGCAGTTCTTC. This encodes CASSLGMSSYNEQFF. The chain recombines TRBV5-1 with TRBJ2-1, with D unresolved. From germline, CDR1 is SGHRS and CDR2 YFSETQ. This CDR3 has 15 residues. The V end was cut by 0 bases, the J end by 0 bases, with 7 bases between. Full variable domain (missing parts from reference TRBV5-1 and TRBJ2-1): KAGVTQTPRYLIKTRGQQVTLSCSPISGHRSVSWYQQTPGQGLQFLFEYFSETQRNKGNFPGRFSGRQFSNSRSEMNVSTLELGDSALYLCASSLGMSSYNEQFFGPGTRLTVL.

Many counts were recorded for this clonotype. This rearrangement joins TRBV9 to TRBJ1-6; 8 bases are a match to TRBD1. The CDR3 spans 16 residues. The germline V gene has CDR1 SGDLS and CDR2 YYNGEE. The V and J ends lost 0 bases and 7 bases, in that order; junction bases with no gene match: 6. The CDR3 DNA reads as TGTGCCAGCAGCGTAGGTCCTGACAGGGGAAATTCACCCCTCCACTTT. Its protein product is CASSVGPDRGNSPLHF.

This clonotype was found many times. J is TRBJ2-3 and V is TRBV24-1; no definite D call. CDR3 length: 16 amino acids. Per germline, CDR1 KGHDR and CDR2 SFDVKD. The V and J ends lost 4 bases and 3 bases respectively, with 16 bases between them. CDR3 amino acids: CATSDDRQVRTDTQYF. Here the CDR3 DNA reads TGTGCCACCAGTGACGATCGACAAGTCCGGACAGATACGCAGTATTTT.

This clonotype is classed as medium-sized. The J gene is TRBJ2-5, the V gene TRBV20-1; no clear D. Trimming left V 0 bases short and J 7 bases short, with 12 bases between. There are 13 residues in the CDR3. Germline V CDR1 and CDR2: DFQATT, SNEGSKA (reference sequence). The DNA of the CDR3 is TGCAGTGCTAGAGATCCCAGTGGTGGGACCCAGTACTTC. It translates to CSARDPSGGTQYF.

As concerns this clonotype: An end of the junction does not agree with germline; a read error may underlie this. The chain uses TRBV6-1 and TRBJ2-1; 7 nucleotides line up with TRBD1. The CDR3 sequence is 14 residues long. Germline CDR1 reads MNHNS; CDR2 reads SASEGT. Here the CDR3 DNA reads TGTGTCAGCAGCTGGGACAGTGGGATCAATGAGCAGTTCTTC. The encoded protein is CVSSWDSGINEQFF.

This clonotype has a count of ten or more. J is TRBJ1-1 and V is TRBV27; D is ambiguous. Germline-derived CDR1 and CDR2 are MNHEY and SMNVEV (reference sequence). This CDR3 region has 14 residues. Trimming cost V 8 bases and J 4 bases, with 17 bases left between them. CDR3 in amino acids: CASRKTQHSTEAFF. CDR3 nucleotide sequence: TGTGCCAGCCGGAAAACTCAGCATAGCACTGAAGCTTTCTTT.

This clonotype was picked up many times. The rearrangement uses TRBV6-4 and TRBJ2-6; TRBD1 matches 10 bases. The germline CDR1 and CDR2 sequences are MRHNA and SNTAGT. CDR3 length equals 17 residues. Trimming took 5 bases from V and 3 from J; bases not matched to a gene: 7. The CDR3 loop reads CASSPGQGFSGANVLTF. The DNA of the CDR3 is TGTGCCAGCAGTCCGGGACAGGGGTTTAGTGGGGCCAACGTCCTGACTTTC.

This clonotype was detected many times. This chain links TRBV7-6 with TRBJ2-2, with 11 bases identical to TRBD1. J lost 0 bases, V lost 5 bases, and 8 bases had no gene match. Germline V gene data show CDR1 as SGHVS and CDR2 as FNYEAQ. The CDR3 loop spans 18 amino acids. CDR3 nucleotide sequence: TGTGCCAGCAGCCCAGTAGGGACAGGGGGAGCGAACACCGGGGAGCTGTTTTTT. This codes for CASSPVGTGGANTGELFF.

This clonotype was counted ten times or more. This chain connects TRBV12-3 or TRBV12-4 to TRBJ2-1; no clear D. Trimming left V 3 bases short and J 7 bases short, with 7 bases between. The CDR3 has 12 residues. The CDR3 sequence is CASSLGGNEQFF. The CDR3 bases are TGTGCCAGCAGTTTGGGTGGGAATGAGCAGTTCTTC.

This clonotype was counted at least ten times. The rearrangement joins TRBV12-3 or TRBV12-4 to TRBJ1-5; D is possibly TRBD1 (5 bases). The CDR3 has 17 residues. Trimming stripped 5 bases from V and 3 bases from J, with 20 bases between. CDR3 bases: TGTGCCAGCAGTCTTAGACAGTTTAGCTCTATCAATCAGCCCCAGCATTTT. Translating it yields CASSLRQFSSINQPQHF.